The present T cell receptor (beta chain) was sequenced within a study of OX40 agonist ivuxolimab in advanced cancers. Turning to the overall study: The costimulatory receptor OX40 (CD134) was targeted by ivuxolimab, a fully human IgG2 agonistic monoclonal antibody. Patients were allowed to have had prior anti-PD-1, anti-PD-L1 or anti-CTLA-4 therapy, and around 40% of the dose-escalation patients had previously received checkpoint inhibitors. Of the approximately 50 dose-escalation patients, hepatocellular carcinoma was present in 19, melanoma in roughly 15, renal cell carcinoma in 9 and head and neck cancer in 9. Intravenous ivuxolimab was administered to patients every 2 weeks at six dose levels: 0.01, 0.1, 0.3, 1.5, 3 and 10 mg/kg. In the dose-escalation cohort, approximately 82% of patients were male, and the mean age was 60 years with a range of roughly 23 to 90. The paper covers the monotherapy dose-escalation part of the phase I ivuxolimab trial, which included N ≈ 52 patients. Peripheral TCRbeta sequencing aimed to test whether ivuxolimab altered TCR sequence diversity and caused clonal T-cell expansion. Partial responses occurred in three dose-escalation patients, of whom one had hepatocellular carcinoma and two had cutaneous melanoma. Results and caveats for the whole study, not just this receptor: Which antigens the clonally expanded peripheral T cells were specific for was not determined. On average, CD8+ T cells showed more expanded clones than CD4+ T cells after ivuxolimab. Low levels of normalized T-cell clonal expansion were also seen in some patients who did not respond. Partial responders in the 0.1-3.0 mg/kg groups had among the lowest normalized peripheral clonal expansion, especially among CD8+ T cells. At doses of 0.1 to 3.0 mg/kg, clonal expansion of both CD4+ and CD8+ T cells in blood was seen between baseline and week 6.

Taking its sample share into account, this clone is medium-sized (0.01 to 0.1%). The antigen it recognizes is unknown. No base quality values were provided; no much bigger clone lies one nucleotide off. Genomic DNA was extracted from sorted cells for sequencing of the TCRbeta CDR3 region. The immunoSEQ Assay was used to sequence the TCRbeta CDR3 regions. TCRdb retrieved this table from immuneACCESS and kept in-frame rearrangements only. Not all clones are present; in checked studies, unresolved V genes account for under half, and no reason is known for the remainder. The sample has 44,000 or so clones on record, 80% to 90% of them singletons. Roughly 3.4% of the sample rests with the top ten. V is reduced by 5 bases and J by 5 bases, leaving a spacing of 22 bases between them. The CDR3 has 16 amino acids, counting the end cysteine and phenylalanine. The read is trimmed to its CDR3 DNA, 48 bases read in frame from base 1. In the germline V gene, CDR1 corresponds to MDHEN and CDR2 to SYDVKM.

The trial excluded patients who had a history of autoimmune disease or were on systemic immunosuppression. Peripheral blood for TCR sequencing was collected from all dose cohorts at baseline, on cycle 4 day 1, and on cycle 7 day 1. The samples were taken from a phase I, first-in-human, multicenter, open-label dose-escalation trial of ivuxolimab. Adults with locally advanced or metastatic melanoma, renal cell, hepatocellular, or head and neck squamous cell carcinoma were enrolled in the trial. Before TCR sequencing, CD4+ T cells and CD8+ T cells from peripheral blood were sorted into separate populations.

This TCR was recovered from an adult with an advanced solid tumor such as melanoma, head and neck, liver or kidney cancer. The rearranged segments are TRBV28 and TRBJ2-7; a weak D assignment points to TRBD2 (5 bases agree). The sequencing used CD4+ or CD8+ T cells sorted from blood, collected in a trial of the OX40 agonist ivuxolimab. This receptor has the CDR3 CASSLPATSGSHEQYF. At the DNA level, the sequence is TGTGCCAGCAGTCTCCCGGCAACAAGCGGCAGCCACGAGCAGTACTTC.